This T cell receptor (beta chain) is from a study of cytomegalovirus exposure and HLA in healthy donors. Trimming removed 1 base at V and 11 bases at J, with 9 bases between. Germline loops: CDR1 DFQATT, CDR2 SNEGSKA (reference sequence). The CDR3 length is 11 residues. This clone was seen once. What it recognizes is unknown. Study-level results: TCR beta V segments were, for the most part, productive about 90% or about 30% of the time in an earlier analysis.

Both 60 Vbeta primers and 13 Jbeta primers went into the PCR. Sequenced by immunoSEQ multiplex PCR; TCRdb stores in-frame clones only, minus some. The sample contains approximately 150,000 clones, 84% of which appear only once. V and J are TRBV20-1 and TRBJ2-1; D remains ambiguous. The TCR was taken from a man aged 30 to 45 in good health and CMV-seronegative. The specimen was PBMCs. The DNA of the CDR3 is TGCAGTGCTAGAGGGGTACAGCAGCAGTTCTTC. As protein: CSARGVQQQFF.